This TCR beta chain was observed in a study of identical twins. Each CDR3 protein gets one entry after TCRdb re-called the 5' RACE reads with MiXCR. The repertoire holds hundreds of thousands of distinct CDR3 sequences, with roughly 8% as singletons. The CDR3 loop spans 15 amino acids. Losses at the gene ends were 5 bases for V and 3 bases for J; bases not matched to a gene: 9. Germline lookup yields CDR1 MDHEN and CDR2 SYDVKM. Details on this clonotype: As yet, its antigen is unknown.

Study conclusions and caveats: Cross-sectional statistical analysis, not tracking of the same donors, underpinned the conclusions.

A further study also used this sample, focusing on yellow fever vaccine responses in identical twins.

The V and J genes are TRBV28 and TRBJ1-2; 7 bases fit TRBD1. Sequencing was performed on PBMCs. The sequence derives from a woman under 30 in good health. CDR3 nucleotide sequence: TGTGCCAGCAGTACAGGGACAGACGGTTACTATGGCTACACCTTC. This codes for CASSTGTDGYYGYTF.